One and the same sample provided the 30 T cell receptor beta chains below, sequenced in a study of cytomegalovirus exposure and HLA in healthy donors. PCR primers comprised 60 Vbeta and 13 Jbeta primers. Only in-frame clones appear in the TCRdb table, and some are missing; sequencing was by immunoSEQ multiplex PCR. The repertoire holds 90,000 to 150,000 clones, with roughly 77% as singletons. The sequenced material came from PBMCs. Receptors were obtained from a man aged 35 to 55 in good health and CMV-seronegative.

This chain uses TRBV5-1 with TRBJ2-5, with D maybe TRBD1 (5 bases). V shed 1 base and J shed 1 base, with 11 bases lying between them. This CDR3 has 15 residues. The germline V gene has CDR1 SGHRS and CDR2 YFSETQ. In nucleotides, the CDR3 is TGCGCCAGCAGCTTGAACTGGGGCAGCCAAGAGACCCAGTACTTC. Translated: CASSLNWGSQETQYF.

This sequence joins TRBV21-1 and TRBJ1-1. TRBV21-1 counts as a pseudogene. CDR3 size: 11 residues. The chain's CDR3 is CARARGTEAFF. CDR3 in DNA: TGTGCTCGGGCTCGGGGCACTGAAGCTTTCTTT.

The chain is built from TRBV6-6 and TRBJ1-1; D possibly corresponds to TRBD1 (6 bases). With 2 bases removed from V and 6 bases from J, the gap between germline ends came to 13 bases. The CDR3 is 14 residues long. Germline V CDR1 and CDR2: MNHNY, SVGAGI (reference sequence). The CDR3 spells CASSYLIQGSEAFF. The CDR3 coding sequence is TGTGCCAGCAGTTACCTCATACAGGGTTCTGAAGCTTTCTTT.

This chain uses TRBV19 with TRBJ2-7; D is possibly TRBD1 (6 bases). Trimming stripped 5 bases from V and 3 bases from J, with 20 bases between. This CDR3 region has 16 residues. The germline CDR1 and CDR2 sequences are LNHDA and SQIVND (reference sequence). CDR3 in DNA: TGTGCCAGTAGTTCTCACAGGGAAGGAATAGACTACGAGCAGTACTTC. This sequence encodes CASSSHREGIDYEQYF.

This clone was found a few times. This chain uses TRBV29-1 with TRBJ2-3; D not certain. The CDR3 extends over 14 amino acids. Germline assignment: CDR1 SQVTM and CDR2 ANQGSEA. Deletions cut 3 bases from V and 4 bases from J, with 14 bases between. The CDR3 nucleotides read TGCAGCGTTGATATTCTATTGAGCCCAGATACGCAGTATTTT. Protein product: CSVDILLSPDTQYF.

This clone was detected once. The chain's CDR3 is CASSLGRLAGEVSYEQYF. The CDR3 coding sequence is TGTGCCAGCAGCTTGGGAAGACTAGCGGGAGAGGTTTCCTACGAGCAGTACTTC. The chain joins TRBV5-6 to TRBJ2-7, with 12 bases lining up with TRBD2. Trimming removed 0 bases from V and 1 base from J; junction bases left unmatched: 8. Looked up from germline, CDR1 is SGHDT and CDR2 is YYEEEE. The CDR3 is made up of 18 amino acids.

The J gene is TRBJ1-2, the V gene TRBV6-5; 7 bases are shared with TRBD1. V trimming: 1 base; J trimming: 5 bases; junction bases outside the gene matches: 7. Germline lookup yields CDR1 MNHEY and CDR2 SVGAGI. This CDR3 has 15 amino acids. CDR3 in amino acids: CASSYLDRVGYGYTF. CDR3 DNA sequence: TGTGCCAGCAGTTACTTAGACAGGGTGGGGTATGGCTACACCTTC.

The chain links TRBV9 to TRBJ2-1; 12 bases are a match to TRBD2. Trimming took 3 bases from V and 6 from J; bases not matched to a gene: 4. The CDR3 is 15 residues long. Germline V gives CDR1 SGDLS, CDR2 YYNGEE. The DNA of the CDR3 is TGTGCCAGCAGCGGGCCTAGCGGGGGGGCCAATGAGCAGTTCTTC. This codes for CASSGPSGGANEQFF. Looking up the rest from reference TRBV9 and TRBJ2-1 gives the full variable domain: DSGVTQTPKHLITATGQRVTLRCSPRSGDLSVYWYQQSLDQGLQFLIQYYNGEERAKGNILERFSAQQFPDLHSELNLSSLELGDSALYFCASSGPSGGANEQFFGPGTRLTVL.

The chain joins TRBV2 to TRBJ1-3; D uncertain. V gave up 4 bases and J gave up 2 bases, with 6 bases separating them. CDR3 length equals 13 residues. CDR1 is SNHLY and CDR2 is FYNNEI in the germline V gene. Here the CDR3 reads CASSAGPGNTIYF. The CDR3 coding sequence is TGTGCCAGCAGTGCTGGGCCTGGAAACACCATATATTTT.

The rearrangement joins TRBV7-3 to TRBJ2-3; D not resolved. The V and J ends lost 3 bases and 2 bases respectively, with 6 bases between them. The V gene's germline CDR1 is SGHTA and CDR2 FQGTGA. This CDR3 contains 13 residues. The CDR3 loop is CASSLSTTDTQYF. The CDR3 DNA reads as TGTGCCAGCAGCTTGAGCACCACAGATACGCAGTATTTT.

J is TRBJ1-1 and V is TRBV2; 9 bases map to TRBD1. There are 14 residues in the CDR3. CDR1 and CDR2 (germline): SNHLY, FYNNEI. The V segment lost 6 bases and the J segment 2 bases; nucleotides outside the gene matches: 4. CDR3 sequence reads: CASRTTGGNTEAFF. In nucleotides, the CDR3 is TGTGCCAGCAGGACCACAGGGGGCAACACTGAAGCTTTCTTT. The variable domain in full, completed from reference TRBV2 and TRBJ1-1, reads EPEVTQTPSHQVTQMGQEVILRCVPISNHLYFYWYRQILGQKVEFLVSFYNNEISEKSEIFDDQFSVERPDGSNFTLKIRSTKLEDSAMYFCASRTTGGNTEAFFGQGTRLTVV.

The V call is TRBV9, the J call TRBJ2-1; TRBD1 matches at 10 bases. V was clipped by 4 bases and J by 2 bases; unmatched bases: 6. The CDR3 contains 16 residues. Germline loops: CDR1 SGDLS, CDR2 YYNGEE. The CDR3 here is CASSIGQGGPYNEQFF. The CDR3 region has the DNA TGTGCCAGCAGCATAGGACAGGGGGGTCCCTACAATGAGCAGTTCTTC.

The chain employs TRBV6-5 and TRBJ2-1; D remains ambiguous. The CDR3 loop spans 14 amino acids. Trimming removed 0 bases from V and 14 bases from J, with 17 bases in between. Germline loops: CDR1 MNHEY, CDR2 SVGAGI. The CDR3 sequence: CASSYSDKSLPKFF. The CDR3 coding sequence is TGTGCCAGCAGTTACTCCGATAAAAGCCTCCCGAAGTTCTTC.

The sample holds a few counts of this clone. V and J are TRBV30 and TRBJ2-3, with 7 bases that match TRBD1. The CDR3 contains 15 residues. J lost 2 bases, V lost 3 bases, and 8 bases had no gene match. Germline V CDR1 and CDR2: GTSNPN, SVGIG (reference sequence). In DNA, the CDR3 is TGTGCCTGGAGCGCCCCAGGGGGATACACAGATACGCAGTATTTT. Translation: CAWSAPGGYTDTQYF.

The chain carries TRBV7-9 and TRBJ2-7; D ambiguous. Germline lookup yields CDR1 SEHNR and CDR2 FQNEAQ (reference sequence). The length of the CDR3 is 14 residues. The V gene lost 0 bases and the J gene lost 0 bases, with 6 bases spanning the gap. The CDR3 DNA sequence: TGTGCCAGCAGCTTAGCGGGCTCCTCCTACGAGCAGTACTTC. Protein product: CASSLAGSSYEQYF.

The V and J genes are TRBV7-9 and TRBJ1-2, with a tentative D call TRBD1 (6 bases). This CDR3 has 15 amino acids. CDR1 is SEHNR and CDR2 is FQNEAQ in the germline V gene (reference sequence). V was clipped by 5 bases and J by 7 bases, with 20 bases between them. CDR3 nucleotides: TGTGCCAGCAGCCGTGGGGGCCCCCACCTGGGTGGCTACACCTTC. Translating gives CASSRGGPHLGGYTF.

This rearrangement joins TRBV19 to TRBJ1-6; 9 bases match TRBD1. The V gene end was trimmed by 5 bases and the J gene end by 9 bases; junction bases not matched to a gene: 11. CDR3 size: 16 residues. Looked up from germline, CDR1 is LNHDA and CDR2 is SQIVND (reference sequence). The CDR3 sequence: CASSRSVGTGLSPLHF. CDR3 nucleotide sequence: TGTGCCAGTAGTCGATCGGTCGGGACAGGGCTTTCACCCCTCCACTTT.

This chain connects TRBV5-8 to TRBJ2-7, with 12 bases lining up with TRBD2. J gave up 5 bases and V 3 bases, and 6 bases lay outside the gene matches. The CDR3 is made up of 15 amino acids. The germline CDR1 and CDR2 sequences are SGHTS and YDEGEE. DNA for the CDR3: TGTGCCAGCAGCTCGCCGGGACTAGCGGGCGACGAGCAGTACTTC. This gives the protein CASSSPGLAGDEQYF.

This clone has just one count. The chain couples TRBV28 to TRBJ1-5; D remains unclear. This CDR3 spans 14 amino acids. Trimming stripped 3 bases from V and 0 bases from J, with 6 bases between. Germline V lookup: CDR1 MDHEN, CDR2 SYDVKM. The CDR3 loop is CASSFSVSNQPQHF. The CDR3 nucleotides are TGTGCCAGCAGTTTTAGCGTTAGCAATCAGCCCCAGCATTTT. The full variable domain, rest sourced from reference TRBV28 and TRBJ1-5, is DVKVTQSSRYLVKRTGEKVFLECVQDMDHENMFWYRQDPGLGLRLIYFSYDVKMKEKGDIPEGYSVSREKKERFSLILESASTNQTSMYLCASSFSVSNQPQHFGDGTRLSIL.

The chain links TRBV6-5 to TRBJ1-5; possibly TRBD1 for D (5 bases). Per the germline V gene, CDR1 is MNHEY and CDR2 is SVGAGI. The CDR3 consists of 15 residues. V lost 5 bases and J 4 bases, leaving 15 bases between the germline ends. CDR3 sequence reads: CASSPRGEGNQPQHF. In DNA, the CDR3 is TGTGCCAGCAGTCCCCGCGGGGAGGGGAATCAGCCCCAGCATTTT.

This clone occurred a few times. The genes are TRBV25-1 and TRBJ1-1; 9 nucleotides agree with TRBD1. The CDR3 contains 15 residues. Trimming cost V 1 base and J 5 bases; bases outside gene matches: 5. Germline V lookup: CDR1 MGHDK, CDR2 SYGVNS. Written as DNA, the CDR3 is TGTGCCAGCAGTGAATTGAGGACAGGGGTTACTGAAGCTTTCTTT. Translation: CASSELRTGVTEAFF.

The rearrangement uses TRBV2 and TRBJ2-3; no clear D gene. Germline assignment: CDR1 SNHLY and CDR2 FYNNEI. V was shortened by 8 bases and J by 5 bases, with 20 bases between the two germline ends. This CDR3 is 15 amino acids long. The CDR3 DNA follows: TGTGCCAGCCAAAATCGACTCTCGGGTGGAGATACGCAGTATTTT. Its translation is CASQNRLSGGDTQYF.

This clone was seen a single time. V is TRBV6-5 and J is TRBJ2-7; maybe TRBD1 (5 bases). The CDR3 runs to 15 residues. Trimming stripped 0 bases from V and 3 bases from J, with 12 bases between. Germline assignment: CDR1 MNHEY and CDR2 SVGAGI. The CDR3 DNA reads TGTGCCAGCAGTTACTCAGGCGCAGGGAACTACGAGCAGTACTTC. The encoded protein is CASSYSGAGNYEQYF.

In DNA, the CDR3 is TGCAGCGCTGCGAGGCGGGGGGGCGGAAATGAGCAGTTCTTC. This codes for CSAARRGGGNEQFF. The chain has TRBV29-1 and TRBJ2-1; 9 bases map to TRBD2. Per the germline V gene, CDR1 is SQVTM and CDR2 is ANQGSEA. The CDR3 is 14 amino acids. J lost 7 bases, V lost 7 bases, and 11 bases had no gene match.

The V call is TRBV11-1, the J call TRBJ1-2; 7 bases agree with TRBD1. V gave up 3 bases and J gave up 5 bases; unmatched junction bases: 6. Germline CDR1 SGHAT, CDR2 FQDESV (reference sequence). The CDR3 contains 14 residues. The CDR3 nucleotides are TGTGCCAGCAGCTTCCCGGGACAGTTATATGGCTACACCTTC. This translates into CASSFPGQLYGYTF.

V gene TRBV7-2 combines with J gene TRBJ2-3, with 8 bases aligning to TRBD2. Trimming at V came to 5 bases and at J to 5 bases, leaving 9 bases not matched to a gene. The CDR3 is 15 residues long. Germline CDR1 reads SGHTA; CDR2 reads FQGNSA. For the CDR3, the DNA is TGTGCCAGCAGCGCCACTAGCGGATGGGGAGATACGCAGTATTTT. It specifies CASSATSGWGDTQYF.

The chain couples TRBV4-1 to TRBJ2-7; TRBD1 matches 10 bases. This CDR3 has 14 amino acids. The V segment lost 3 bases and the J segment 3 bases; nucleotides outside the gene matches: 2. Germline assignment: CDR1 MGHRA and CDR2 YSYEKL. DNA of the CDR3: TGCGCCAGCAGCCAGGGACAGGGGTACTACGAGCAGTACTTC. Translation: CASSQGQGYYEQYF.

The chain couples TRBV7-3 to TRBJ1-6, with D unclear. The CDR3 is made up of 14 amino acids. V lost 1 base, J lost 11 bases, and 12 bases lay in between. The germline V gene has CDR1 SGHTA and CDR2 FQGTGA. The CDR3 bases are TGTGCCAGCAGCTTAAAGCCAGGCCCCACACCCCTCCACTTT. This translates into CASSLKPGPTPLHF.

This rearrangement joins TRBV21-1 to TRBJ1-4. TRBV21-1 is noted as a pseudogene. The CDR3 length is 16 residues. The DNA for the CDR3 is TGTGCCAGCAGCTTCGAGTCCGGGATAAATAATGAAAAACTGTTTTTT. It translates to CASSFESGINNEKLFF.

The chain uses TRBV7-8 and TRBJ2-1; the match to TRBD2 covers 8 bases. The CDR3 spans 15 residues. The V gene's germline CDR1 is SGHVS and CDR2 FQNEAQ. V lost 4 bases, J lost 6 bases, and 8 bases stayed unmatched. Written as DNA, the CDR3 is TGTGCCAGCAGCTCCTTCACTAGCGGAGGCAATGAGCAGTTCTTC. Protein: CASSSFTSGGNEQFF.